What follows are 11 T cell receptor beta chains derived from one specimen sequenced in a study of cytomegalovirus exposure and HLA in healthy donors. The primer mix had 60 Vbeta and 13 Jbeta primers. Using immunoSEQ multiplex PCR, the repertoire was profiled, and TCRdb retains in-frame clones only, with some absent. The table has some 170,000 clones, under 90% seen once. Source material: PBMCs. The origin of the receptors is a man younger than 45 in good health and CMV-seronegative.

This chain connects TRBV9 to TRBJ1-3; no firm D call. V shed 3 bases and J shed 7 bases, with 14 bases lying between them. The CDR3 has 14 amino acids. The germline V gene encodes CDR1 SGDLS and CDR2 YYNGEE. CDR3 nucleotides: TGTGCCAGCAGCGCTAGCTTCAGCCGGAACACCATATATTTT. The encoded protein is CASSASFSRNTIYF.

This clone was observed a handful of times. The chain carries TRBV28 and TRBJ1-4; a weak D match, TRBD1 (6 bases). V was shortened by 3 bases and J by 10 bases, with 18 bases between the two germline ends. The CDR3 totals 15 residues. Germline V CDR1 and CDR2: MDHEN, SYDVKM. The CDR3 reads CASSLGGGGQGKLFF. Here the CDR3 DNA reads TGTGCCAGCAGTTTGGGCGGGGGGGGCCAGGGAAAACTGTTTTTT.

The rearrangement joins TRBV30 to TRBJ2-7; 11 bases fit TRBD2. V trimming: 8 bases; J trimming: 0 bases; junction bases outside the gene matches: 3. The CDR3 is 13 residues long. Germline CDR1 GTSNPN, CDR2 SVGIG (reference sequence). The CDR3 is CALGLAASYEQYF. The CDR3 bases are TGTGCCCTGGGACTAGCGGCCTCCTACGAGCAGTACTTC.

The chain has TRBV29-1 and TRBJ2-1, with TRBD2 as a possible D gene (5 bases). This CDR3 contains 11 residues. Germline V gene data show CDR1 as SQVTM and CDR2 as ANQGSEA. Trimming took 7 bases from V and 9 from J, leaving 13 bases between them. The CDR3 reads CSGGEAGEQFF. CDR3 in DNA: TGCAGCGGAGGAGAGGCGGGTGAGCAGTTCTTC.

This chain uses TRBV29-1 with TRBJ2-7, with TRBD1 as a possible D gene (5 bases). There are 14 residues in the CDR3. Trimming removed 4 bases from V and 6 bases from J, with 19 bases in between. In germline, CDR1 is SQVTM, CDR2 ANQGSEA. CDR3 residues: CSVGGTGGPSEQYF. Written as DNA, the CDR3 is TGCAGCGTTGGGGGCACAGGCGGTCCCTCCGAGCAGTACTTC.

The V call is TRBV6-5, the J call TRBJ2-1; 11 bases are shared with TRBD2. From germline, CDR1 is MNHEY and CDR2 SVGAGI. The J segment lost 13 bases and the V segment lost 5 bases, leaving 13 bases of the junction unmatched. This CDR3 is built from 15 residues. The CDR3 protein is CASSRPGASGGLQFF. The DNA of the CDR3 is TGTGCCAGCAGTCGGCCCGGGGCTAGCGGGGGGTTACAGTTCTTC.

The V and J genes are TRBV4-1 and TRBJ1-1; tentatively, D is TRBD1 (5 bases). CDR1 and CDR2 from the germline V gene are MGHRA and YSYEKL. V lost 0 bases and J 3 bases, leaving 11 bases between the germline ends. CDR3 length equals 15 residues. This CDR3 reads CASSQDGPGHTEAFF. As DNA, the CDR3 is TGCGCCAGCAGCCAAGATGGACCAGGGCACACTGAAGCTTTCTTT.

The chain is built from TRBV15 and TRBJ2-7, with D possibly matching TRBD1 (7 bases). V was trimmed by 3 bases and J by 0 bases, leaving 18 bases between them. Germline V gene lookup returns CDR1 LNHNV and CDR2 YYDKDF (reference sequence). The CDR3 loop spans 17 amino acids. CDR3 nucleotide sequence: TGTGCCACCAGCAGCCCTCGCCGACAGGGAGGCTCCTACGAGCAGTACTTC. This codes for CATSSPRRQGGSYEQYF. Filled out from reference TRBV15 and TRBJ2-7, the complete variable domain reads DAMVIQNPRYQVTQFGKPVTLSCSQTLNHNVMYWYQQKSSQAPKLLFHYYDKDFNNEADTPDNFQSRRPNTSFCFLDIRSPGLGDTAMYLCATSSPRRQGGSYEQYFGPGTRLTVT.

The chain joins TRBV19 to TRBJ1-1; unclear D gene. The V gene lost 4 bases and the J gene lost 4 bases, with 13 bases spanning the gap. The germline CDR1 and CDR2 sequences are LNHDA and SQIVND (reference sequence). This CDR3 comprises 14 residues. The chain's CDR3 is CASSTAVRGTEAFF. The DNA for the CDR3 is TGTGCCAGTAGTACCGCAGTGAGAGGCACTGAAGCTTTCTTT.

The rearrangement links TRBV27 to TRBJ1-1; 9 nucleotides match TRBD1. J was trimmed by 5 bases and V by 4 bases; bases with no gene match: 5. Germline V gene sequence: CDR1 MNHEY, CDR2 SMNVEV (reference sequence). The CDR3 length is 14 residues. The CDR3 sequence: CASSSGQGETEAFF. The CDR3 DNA reads TGTGCCAGCAGTTCGGGACAGGGAGAGACTGAAGCTTTCTTT.

The chain couples TRBV6-5 to TRBJ1-1, with D perhaps TRBD1 (6 bases). The CDR3 is 12 residues long. Between the trimmed V and J ends, which lost 8 bases and 6 bases, there was a span of 13 bases. The V gene's germline CDR1 is MNHEY and CDR2 SVGAGI. CDR3 coding DNA: TGTGCCAGCTCGATCAGGGGCGCTGAAGCTTTCTTT. It encodes CASSIRGAEAFF.